What follows are 14 T cell receptor beta chains derived from one specimen sequenced in a study of patients and donors after allogeneic stem cell transplantation. Via MiXCR, TCRdb re-called the RT-PCR reads, giving one row per CDR3 protein. The repertoire holds a few hundred thousand distinct CDR3 sequences, with roughly 13% as singletons. The source material was blood, either unsorted or a sorted T cell fraction (not recorded which). These receptors were taken from a human donor who was either an allogeneic HSCT recipient or a stem cell or donor lymphocyte infusion donor (not recorded which). It is not recorded whose cells these are; they may come from a transplant donor.

V usage is TRBV9 and J usage is TRBJ2-4, with D hard to call. Germline lookup yields CDR1 SGDLS and CDR2 YYNGEE. Trimming cost V 2 bases and J 2 bases, with 8 bases left between them. This CDR3 comprises 14 residues. The CDR3, as DNA: TGTGCCAGCAGCGTGGCCCCAACCAAAAACATTCAGTACTTC. This gives the protein CASSVAPTKNIQYF.

The chain combines TRBV6-1 with TRBJ2-1, with TRBD2 matching 7 bases. V lost 8 bases and J lost 10; bases outside the gene matches: 11. Looked up from germline, CDR1 is MNHNS and CDR2 is SASEGT. There are 13 residues in the CDR3. CDR3 nucleotide sequence: TGTGCCAGCGGTGGGGCTAGCGGAGGAGAGCAGTTCTTC. Its protein product is CASGGASGGEQFF.

This clonotype was seen more than once but under ten times. V and J are TRBV6-5 and TRBJ2-1, with 7 nucleotides matching TRBD2. V was pared by 2 bases and J by 2 bases, with 3 bases of the junction left unmatched. The germline gives CDR1 MNHEY, CDR2 SVGAGI. The length of the CDR3 is 15 residues. The CDR3 DNA is TGTGCCAGCAGTTACATGACTAGCCCCTACAATGAGCAGTTCTTC. Its protein is CASSYMTSPYNEQFF.

This clonotype was detected a few times. Here the CDR3 reads CASRGTFSSDYEQYF. In DNA, the CDR3 is TGTGCCAGCAGGGGGACTTTCAGTTCGGACTACGAGCAGTACTTC. The genes are TRBV12-3 or TRBV12-4 and TRBJ2-7; a possible D gene is TRBD2 (6 bases). CDR3 length: 15 amino acids. V lost 6 bases to trimming and J lost 3 bases, with 18 bases between them.

The rearrangement joins TRBV12-3 or TRBV12-4 to TRBJ1-2; D gene unclear. This CDR3 has 12 amino acids. V gave up 6 bases and J gave up 6 bases, with 11 bases separating them. The CDR3 reads CASRTVQDGYTF. For the CDR3, the DNA is TGTGCCAGCAGGACCGTCCAAGATGGCTACACCTTC.

The V and J genes are TRBV4-3 and TRBJ2-7; 7 nucleotides match TRBD1. V shed 1 base and J 0 bases; nucleotides not matched to a gene: 6. This CDR3 is 16 amino acids long. Germline lookup yields CDR1 LGHNA and CDR2 YSLEER. The CDR3 bases are TGCGCCAGCAGCCAAGGACAGGGAAGAAGCTCCTACGAGCAGTACTTC. This translates into CASSQGQGRSSYEQYF.

This clonotype occurred a few times. V gene TRBV5-4 combines with J gene TRBJ1-1, with TRBD1 matching 7 bases. V shed 4 bases, J shed 0 bases, and the junction held 6 bases outside the gene matches. CDR1 is SGHNT and CDR2 is YYREEE in the germline V gene (reference sequence). This CDR3 has 15 residues. The CDR3 DNA sequence: TGTGCCAGCAGCCGATCGGACAGGATGAACACTGAAGCTTTCTTT. Amino acid sequence: CASSRSDRMNTEAFF.

The genes are TRBV28 and TRBJ2-7; maybe TRBD1 (6 bases). The CDR3 is 13 amino acids. V was trimmed by 7 bases and J by 3 bases, leaving 13 bases between them. From germline, CDR1 is MDHEN and CDR2 SYDVKM. The CDR3 DNA reads TGTGCCAGCACCAAAGGACAGATCTACGAGCAGTACTTC. Protein product: CASTKGQIYEQYF.

This clonotype has more than one count but fewer than ten. This chain connects TRBV12-3 or TRBV12-4 to TRBJ1-1; tentatively, D is TRBD1 (5 bases). Trimming shortened V by 5 bases and J by 4 bases, and 20 bases separated the two germline ends. CDR3 length: 16 residues. CDR3 sequence reads: CASSPRSAGGRTEAFF. CDR3 nucleotide sequence: TGTGCCAGCAGTCCGCGGTCAGCCGGGGGACGCACTGAAGCTTTCTTT.

This clonotype was counted only a few times. J is TRBJ1-1 and V is TRBV14; D gene unclear. Trimming shortened V by 3 bases and J by 5 bases, and 19 bases separated the two germline ends. Germline V CDR1 and CDR2: SGHDN, FVKESK. This CDR3 has 16 amino acids. CDR3 amino acids: CASSHPEGILETEAFF. In nucleotides, the CDR3 is TGTGCCAGCAGCCACCCAGAGGGCATTTTGGAGACTGAAGCTTTCTTT.

This clonotype was counted many times. CDR3 bases: TGTGCCAGCAGTTACTTTAAAGAGACCCAGTACTTC. Protein product: CASSYFKETQYF. This rearrangement joins TRBV6-2 or TRBV6-3 to TRBJ2-5; D uncertain. Germline V gene lookup returns CDR1 MNHEY and CDR2 SVGEGT. V lost 1 base, J lost 3 bases, and 3 bases lay in between. The CDR3 sequence is 12 residues long.

At least ten counts were recorded for this clonotype. The V and J genes are TRBV7-9 and TRBJ1-4; D unclear. This CDR3 has 13 residues. V lost 4 bases and J 7 bases, leaving 10 bases between the germline ends. The germline CDR1 and CDR2 sequences are SEHNR and FQNEAQ (reference sequence). This CDR3 reads CASSSPPVEKLFF. CDR3 nucleotide sequence: TGTGCCAGCAGCTCCCCCCCAGTTGAAAAACTGTTTTTT.

This chain connects TRBV6-2 or TRBV6-3 to TRBJ2-2; perhaps TRBD1 as D (6 bases). The germline CDR1 and CDR2 sequences are MNHEY and SVGEGT. The CDR3 runs to 18 residues. Trimming took off 6 bases at V and 6 bases at J, with 26 bases between the two ends. CDR3 DNA: TGTGCCAGCAGCAAGGCGACCACGGGACACCTAGGCCCCGGGGAGCTGTTTTTT. Protein product: CASSKATTGHLGPGELFF.

This rearrangement joins TRBV7-2 to TRBJ2-1; 10 bases match TRBD2. V shed 1 base and J 3 bases; nucleotides not matched to a gene: 6. Germline V gene data show CDR1 as SGHTA and CDR2 as FQGNSA. The CDR3 spans 17 residues. The CDR3 DNA is TGTGCCAGCAGCTTAGAGGGACTAGCGAGCCGCTACAATGAGCAGTTCTTC. This encodes CASSLEGLASRYNEQFF.